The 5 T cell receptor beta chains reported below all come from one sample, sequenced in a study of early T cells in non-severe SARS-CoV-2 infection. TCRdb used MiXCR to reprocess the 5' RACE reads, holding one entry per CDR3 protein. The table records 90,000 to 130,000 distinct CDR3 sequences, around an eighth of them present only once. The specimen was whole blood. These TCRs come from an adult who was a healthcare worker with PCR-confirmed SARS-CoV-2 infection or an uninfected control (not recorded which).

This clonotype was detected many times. CDR3 amino acids: CASSLEALSEQFF. The CDR3, as DNA: TGCGCCAGCAGCTTGGAAGCCCTCTCTGAGCAGTTCTTC. This chain connects TRBV5-1 to TRBJ2-1; D not certain. CDR1 is SGHRS and CDR2 is YFSETQ in the germline V gene. V was cut by 0 bases and J by 9 bases, with 10 bases left in between. CDR3 length: 13 amino acids.

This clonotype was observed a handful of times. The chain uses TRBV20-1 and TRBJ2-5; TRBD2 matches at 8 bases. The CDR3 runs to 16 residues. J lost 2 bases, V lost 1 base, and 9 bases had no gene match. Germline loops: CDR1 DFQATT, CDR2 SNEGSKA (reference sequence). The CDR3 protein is CSARGKREWGQETQYF. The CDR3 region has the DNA TGCAGTGCTAGAGGCAAGCGGGAGTGGGGACAAGAGACCCAGTACTTC.

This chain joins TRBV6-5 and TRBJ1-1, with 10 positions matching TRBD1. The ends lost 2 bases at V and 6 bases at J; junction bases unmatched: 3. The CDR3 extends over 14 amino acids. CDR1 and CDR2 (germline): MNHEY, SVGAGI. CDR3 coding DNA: TGTGCCAGCAGTTACCGGGACAGGGGTGCTGAAGCTTTCTTT. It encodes CASSYRDRGAEAFF.

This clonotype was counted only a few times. The CDR3 spells CASSLEGWITDTQYF. CDR3 nucleotide sequence: TGTGCCAGCAGCTTGGAGGGTTGGATCACAGATACGCAGTATTTT. The chain is built from TRBV5-5 and TRBJ2-3; no firm D call. The germline CDR1 and CDR2 sequences are SGHKS and YYEKEE (reference sequence). The CDR3 is 15 amino acids. V dropped 0 bases and J dropped 2 bases, with 10 bases sitting between them. The entire variable domain, with the rest obtained from reference TRBV5-5 and TRBJ2-3, is as follows: DAGVTQSPTHLIKTRGQQVTLRCSPISGHKSVSWYQQVLGQGPQFIFQYYEKEERGRGNFPDRFSARQFPNYSSELNVNALLLGDSALYLCASSLEGWITDTQYFGPGTRLTVL.

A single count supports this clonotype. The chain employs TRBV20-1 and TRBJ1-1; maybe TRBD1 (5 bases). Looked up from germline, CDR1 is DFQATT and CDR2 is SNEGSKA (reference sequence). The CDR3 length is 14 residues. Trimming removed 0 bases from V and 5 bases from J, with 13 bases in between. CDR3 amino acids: CSAREGTGGTEAFF. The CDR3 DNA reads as TGCAGTGCTAGAGAGGGGACGGGAGGGACTGAAGCTTTCTTT.